This T cell receptor (beta chain) was recorded in a study of T cells after yellow fever vaccination. The CDR3 consists of 12 residues. In germline, CDR1 is SQVTM, CDR2 ANQGSEA. With 1 base removed from V and 6 bases from J, the gap between germline ends came to 9 bases. Findings of the study overall: Contaminants from the bulk population, in the form of abundant clonotypes, could be found in FACS-sorted repertoires.

As regards this clonotype: What it binds is not known.

TCRdb reprocessed the 5' RACE reads via MiXCR and lists one record per CDR3 protein. This sample has about 350,000 distinct CDR3 sequences; roughly 12% occur once, and the top ten carry around 19%. The sample here was PBMCs, taken on the day of the first yellow fever vaccination. The source of this sequence is a man aged 18 to 29 who received the YFV17D yellow fever vaccine. The J gene is TRBJ1-1, the V gene TRBV29-1; D gene ambiguous. The CDR3 reads CSVEVIQAEAFF. The CDR3, as DNA: TGCAGCGTTGAAGTTATCCAGGCTGAAGCTTTCTTT.